This T cell receptor beta chain was captured in a study of cytomegalovirus exposure and HLA in healthy donors. Study results and limitations: The study found most TCR sequences rare, yet found some public TCRs in many donors.

Libraries were prepared by immunoSEQ multiplex PCR; TCRdb keeps only in-frame clonotypes and omits some of them. The sample yields 150,000 or so clones, 86% seen once. Germline V lookup: CDR1 MNHNS, CDR2 SASEGT. CDR3 length equals 16 residues. The V and J ends lost 4 bases and 5 bases respectively, with 20 bases between them. About this clone: Its cognate antigen is unknown.

The clonotype was recovered from a human donor in good health. Input material: PBMCs. The chain uses TRBV6-1 and TRBJ1-1, with D perhaps TRBD1 (5 bases). CDR3: CASSVVVVHGGTEAFF. CDR3 coding DNA: TGTGCCAGCAGTGTAGTGGTGGTCCACGGGGGTACTGAAGCTTTCTTT.